Detailed here is one T cell receptor (beta chain). V gave up 1 base and J gave up 7 bases; unmatched junction bases: 12. Germline V lookup: CDR1 LGHNA, CDR2 YSLEER. CDR3 length: 16 amino acids. These data belong to a study of PD-1 blockade in mismatch repair-deficient tumors. Clones were read by immunoSEQ multiplex PCR, and TCRdb kept only the in-frame ones, dropping some. This table has around 100,000 clones, about three quarters appearing once. The TCR was taken from an adult with mismatch repair-deficient cancer. Sequencing used peripheral blood, obtained 60 weeks after starting pembrolizumab. This rearrangement joins TRBV4-3 to TRBJ2-5; 7 bases map to TRBD2. The DNA of the CDR3 is TGCGCCAGCAGCCAAGGGACGGGAGGCCCAACCGGGACCCAGTACTTC. Its protein is CASSQGTGGPTGTQYF.